A selection of T cell receptor beta chains follows, all from one sample in a study of T-cell memory formation after mild COVID-19. MiXCR was run by TCRdb on the 5' RACE reads, yielding one entry per CDR3 protein. The table shows around 140,000 distinct CDR3 sequences, with 6% to 7% occurring only once. The sample taken for sequencing was PBMCs or a T cell subset sorted from them (not recorded which). The source of these receptors is an adult woman who had mild COVID-19 (a few samples of this study predate the infection). Cell type and time point are not known. Both conserved end residues are part of each CDR3. D genes are given only for firm matches. Clone size is given for some rows only: seen once, a few or many times, or a class if the clone is expanded.

J gene,D gene,V gene,clone size,CDR3 protein,CDR3 DNA
TRBJ2-1,TRBD2,TRBV27,many,CASSTSGTYNEQFF,TGTGCCAGCAGTACTAGCGGGACTTACAATGAGCAGTTCTTC
TRBJ2-1,TRBD2,TRBV7-3,.,CASSFAGGSYNEQFF,TGTGCCAGCAGCTTTGCGGGGGGGTCCTACAATGAGCAGTTCTTC
TRBJ1-6,.,TRBV7-2,many,CASSFQSNNSPLHF,TGTGCCAGCAGCTTCCAGTCTAATAATTCACCCCTCCACTTT
TRBJ2-1,TRBD1,TRBV5-1,many,CASNEGQGLNEQFF,TGCGCCAGCAACGAGGGACAGGGGTTGAATGAGCAGTTCTTC
TRBJ1-4,.,TRBV7-9,many,CASSGQETSNEKLFF,TGTGCCAGCAGTGGCCAGGAGACTTCTAATGAAAAACTGTTTTTT
TRBJ1-2,.,TRBV20-1,.,CSANGGEVHGYTF,TGCAGTGCCAACGGGGGGGAAGTCCATGGCTACACCTTC
TRBJ2-1,.,TRBV29-1,few,CSVRGASSYNEQFF,TGCAGCGTTAGGGGGGCCAGCTCCTACAATGAGCAGTTCTTC
TRBJ2-1,.,TRBV12-3/TRBV12-4,few,CASRRDGGGSYNEQFF,TGTGCCAGCAGACGAGACGGAGGAGGCTCCTACAATGAGCAGTTCTTC
TRBJ2-3,TRBD1,TRBV29-1,few,CSVEPRTGVTSDTQYF,TGCAGCGTAGAACCCAGGACAGGGGTCACCTCAGATACGCAGTATTTT
TRBJ2-2,TRBD2,TRBV7-2,many,CASSLAVGTGELFF,TGTGCCAGCAGCCTAGCGGTTGGAACCGGGGAGCTGTTTTTT
TRBJ2-1,.,TRBV24-1,.,CATSGPFSSYNEQFF,TGTGCCACCAGTGGGCCCTTTTCCTCCTACAATGAGCAGTTCTTC
TRBJ2-7,TRBD1,TRBV7-8,many,CASSFGRTGGPYEQYF,TGTGCCAGCAGCTTTGGGAGGACAGGGGGACCCTACGAGCAGTACTTC
TRBJ1-2,TRBD1,TRBV18,many,CASDRGLNYGYTF,TGTGCCAGCGACAGGGGTCTTAACTATGGCTACACCTTC
TRBJ1-4,.,TRBV5-1,many,CASSLGQGGGRTNEKLFF,TGCGCCAGCAGCTTGGGGCAGGGAGGAGGGAGAACTAATGAAAAACTGTTTTTT
TRBJ1-3,.,TRBV7-2,few,CASSGGWRSGNTIYF,TGTGCCAGTTCGGGTGGCTGGCGCTCTGGAAACACCATATATTTT
TRBJ2-7,.,TRBV4-1,once,CASSQDGQGPYEQYF,TGCGCCAGCAGCCAAGATGGGCAGGGTCCCTACGAGCAGTACTTC
TRBJ2-7,TRBD2,TRBV5-1,many,CASSLSSGVYEQYF,TGCGCCAGCAGCTTGAGTAGCGGGGTTTACGAGCAGTACTTC
TRBJ2-6,.,TRBV5-1,few,CASSLGPGTSGANVLTF,TGCGCCAGCAGCTTGGGGCCCGGGACTTCTGGGGCCAACGTCCTGACTTTC
TRBJ2-1,.,TRBV4-1,many,CASTQPGKGALEQFF,TGCGCCAGCACTCAACCGGGAAAAGGGGCACTTGAGCAGTTCTTC
TRBJ2-5,TRBD1,TRBV11-2,.,CASSLRATGYLETQYF,TGTGCCAGCAGCTTAAGGGCGACAGGGTATTTGGAGACCCAGTACTTC
TRBJ1-6,TRBD1,TRBV12-3/TRBV12-4,.,CASSFGTGTGSPLHF,TGTGCCAGCAGTTTCGGGACAGGGACAGGATCACCCCTCCACTTT
TRBJ2-3,.,TRBV30,.,CAWSGSRGADTQYF,TGTGCCTGGAGTGGGTCTAGGGGGGCAGATACGCAGTATTTT